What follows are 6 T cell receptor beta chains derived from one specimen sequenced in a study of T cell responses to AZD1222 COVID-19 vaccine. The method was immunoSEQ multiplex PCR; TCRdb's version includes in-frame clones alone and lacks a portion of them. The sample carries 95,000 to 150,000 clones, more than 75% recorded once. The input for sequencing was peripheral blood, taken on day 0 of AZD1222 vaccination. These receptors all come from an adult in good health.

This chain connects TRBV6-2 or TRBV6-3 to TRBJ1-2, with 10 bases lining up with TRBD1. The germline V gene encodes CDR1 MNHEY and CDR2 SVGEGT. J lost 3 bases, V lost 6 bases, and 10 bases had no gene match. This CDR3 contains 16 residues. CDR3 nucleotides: TGTGCCAGCAGCCGGGGACAGGGGTCTGTGCACTATGGCTACACCTTC. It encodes CASSRGQGSVHYGYTF.

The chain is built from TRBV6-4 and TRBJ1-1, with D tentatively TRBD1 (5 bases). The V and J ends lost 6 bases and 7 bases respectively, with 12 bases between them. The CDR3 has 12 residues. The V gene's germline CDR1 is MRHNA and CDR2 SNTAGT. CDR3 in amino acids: CASRSRVGEAFF. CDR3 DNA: TGTGCCAGCAGGTCCAGGGTGGGTGAAGCTTTCTTT.

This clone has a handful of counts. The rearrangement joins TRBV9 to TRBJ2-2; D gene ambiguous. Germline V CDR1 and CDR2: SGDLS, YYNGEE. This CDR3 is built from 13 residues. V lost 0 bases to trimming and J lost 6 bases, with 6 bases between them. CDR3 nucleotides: TGTGCCAGCAGCGTAGGAACACCCGGGGAGCTGTTTTTT. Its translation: CASSVGTPGELFF.

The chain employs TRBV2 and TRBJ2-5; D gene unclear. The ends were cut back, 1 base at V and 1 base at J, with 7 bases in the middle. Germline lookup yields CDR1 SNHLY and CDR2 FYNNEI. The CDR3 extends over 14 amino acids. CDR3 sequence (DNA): TGTGCCAGCAGTGAAGGCCCTTTCCAAGAGACCCAGTACTTC. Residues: CASSEGPFQETQYF.

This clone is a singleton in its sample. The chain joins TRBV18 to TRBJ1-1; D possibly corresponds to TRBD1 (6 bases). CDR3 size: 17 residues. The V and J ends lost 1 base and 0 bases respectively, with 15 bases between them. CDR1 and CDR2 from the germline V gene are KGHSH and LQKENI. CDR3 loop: CASSPLSGTKMNTEAFF. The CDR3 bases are TGTGCCAGCTCACCACTTTCCGGGACAAAAATGAACACTGAAGCTTTCTTT.

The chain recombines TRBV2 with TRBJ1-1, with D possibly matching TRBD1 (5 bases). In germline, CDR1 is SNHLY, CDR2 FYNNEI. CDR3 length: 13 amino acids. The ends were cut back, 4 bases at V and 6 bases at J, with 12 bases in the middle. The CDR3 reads CASSGDSRAEAFF. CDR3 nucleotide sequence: TGTGCCAGCAGTGGGGACTCACGGGCTGAAGCTTTCTTT.